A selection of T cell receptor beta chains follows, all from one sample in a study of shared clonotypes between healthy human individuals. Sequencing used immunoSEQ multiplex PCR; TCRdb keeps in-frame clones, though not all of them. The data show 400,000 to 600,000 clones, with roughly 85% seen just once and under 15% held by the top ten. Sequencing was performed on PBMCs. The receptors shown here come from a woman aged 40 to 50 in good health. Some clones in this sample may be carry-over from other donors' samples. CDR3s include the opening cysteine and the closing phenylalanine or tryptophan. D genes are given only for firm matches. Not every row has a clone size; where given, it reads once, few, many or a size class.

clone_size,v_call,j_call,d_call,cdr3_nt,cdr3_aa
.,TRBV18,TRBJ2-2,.,TGTGCCAGCTCGCGAGGACGGATCCGGAACACCGGGGAGCTGTTTTTT,CASSRGRIRNTGELFF
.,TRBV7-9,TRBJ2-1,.,TGTGCCAGCAGCTTTGTCGGGGGCTACAATGAGCAGTTCTTC,CASSFVGGYNEQFF
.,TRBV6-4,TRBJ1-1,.,TGTGCCAGCAGTGAAACGGGGAACACTGAAGCTTTCTTT,CASSETGNTEAFF
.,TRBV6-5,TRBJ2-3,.,TGTGCCAGCAGTTCGGGCCTATCCCCTAGGTATTTT,CASSSGLSPRYF
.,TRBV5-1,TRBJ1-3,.,TGCGCCAGCAGCTTGGAAGTTACAGTTTCTGGAAACACCATATATTTT,CASSLEVTVSGNTIYF
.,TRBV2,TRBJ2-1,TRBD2,TGTGCCAGCAGTGCGGCGGGAGTCTCCTACAATGAGCAGTTCTTC,CASSAAGVSYNEQFF
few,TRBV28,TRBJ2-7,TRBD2,TGTGCCAGCATTGCCGCCGGGACTACTCGTTACGAGCAGTACTTC,CASIAAGTTRYEQYF
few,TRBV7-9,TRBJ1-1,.,TGTGCCAGCAGCTTGGTTTGGTCAGGGGACACTGAAGCTTTCTTT,CASSLVWSGDTEAFF
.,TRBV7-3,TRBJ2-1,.,TGTGCCAGCAGCCCCAACCGGGACCCCAGTCCAATCTTC,CASSPNRDPSPIF
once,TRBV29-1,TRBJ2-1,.,TGCAGCGTTGTACCTAGCAGGAGTAGCAATGAGCAGTTCTTC,CSVVPSRSSNEQFF
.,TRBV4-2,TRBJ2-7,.,TGTGCCAGCAGCCCAGATCGTGCGGGGACCTACGAGCAGTACTTC,CASSPDRAGTYEQYF
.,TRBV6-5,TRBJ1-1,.,TGTGCCAGCAGTTACTTCGGACGGTTGAACACTGAAGCTTTCTTT,CASSYFGRLNTEAFF
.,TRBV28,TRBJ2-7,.,TGTGCCAGCAGTCGACAGTGGTCCTACGAGCAGTACTTC,CASSRQWSYEQYF
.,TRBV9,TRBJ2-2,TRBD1,TGTGCCAGCAGCCGGACAGGGAGGAACACCGGGGAGCTGTTTTTT,CASSRTGRNTGELFF
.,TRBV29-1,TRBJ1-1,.,TGCAGCGGTTCTTCAGGGGCTTTT,CSGSSGAF
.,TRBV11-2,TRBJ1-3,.,TGTGCCAGCAGCTTAGAACTAAACACCATATATTTT,CASSLELNTIYF
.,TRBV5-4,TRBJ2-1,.,TGTGCCAGCACCAGTCAGGGGGGCGCTAACAATGAGCAGTTCTTC,CASTSQGGANNEQFF
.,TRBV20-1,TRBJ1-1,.,TGCAGTGCTGGAACAGGATTTGAAGCTTTCTTT,CSAGTGFEAFF
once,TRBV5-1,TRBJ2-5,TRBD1,TGCGCCAGCAGGCAGACCGGGACAGGGCAAGAGACCCAGTACTTC,CASRQTGTGQETQYF
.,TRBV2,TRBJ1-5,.,TGTGCCAGCAGTGAACTCCCAGCGGAGACGGGACCCCAGCATTTT,CASSELPAETGPQHF
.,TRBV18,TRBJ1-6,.,TGTGCCAGCTCAGCGGGGCGCAGTGACTCACCCCTCCACTTT,CASSAGRSDSPLHF
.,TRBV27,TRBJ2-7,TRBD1,TGTGCCAGCAGTCCCTACCGGGACAGCTCCTACGAGCAGTACTTC,CASSPYRDSSYEQYF
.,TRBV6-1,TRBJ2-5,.,TGTGCCACGCTGGGGTGGCACAGGGTAGAAGAGACCCAGTACTTC,CATLGWHRVEETQYF
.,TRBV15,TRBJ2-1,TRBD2,TGTGCCACCAGCAGAACTGGACAGTCAGCGGGAGCCAATGAGCAGTTCTTC,CATSRTGQSAGANEQFF
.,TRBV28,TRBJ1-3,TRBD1,TGTGCCAGCAGGTCTCCCGCGGGACAGGGGTTTGACACCATATATTTT,CASRSPAGQGFDTIYF
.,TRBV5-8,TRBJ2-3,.,TGTGCCAGCAGCTTAGGATTGGGAGATACGCAGTATTTT,CASSLGLGDTQYF
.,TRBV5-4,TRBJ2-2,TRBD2,TGTGCCAGCAGCTTGACTAGCGGGAGAGGGTACGGGGAGCTGTTTTTT,CASSLTSGRGYGELFF
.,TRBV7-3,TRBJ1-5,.,TGTGCCAGCAGCTTAGGCTACCACAATCAGCCCCAGCATTTT,CASSLGYHNQPQHF
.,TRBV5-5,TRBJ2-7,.,TGTGCCAGCAGCTTCCAATACTACGAGCAGTACTTC,CASSFQYYEQYF
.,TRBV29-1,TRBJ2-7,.,TGCAGCGTTGGAACGAGCTCCTACGAGCAGTACTTC,CSVGTSSYEQYF
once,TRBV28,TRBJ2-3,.,TGTGCCAGCATGGGACCTAGCACAGATACGCAGTATTTT,CASMGPSTDTQYF
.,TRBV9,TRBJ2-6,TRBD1,TGTGCCAGCAGCGCGAGGACAGGGGCCACCCTCTCTGGGGCCAACGTCCTGACTTTC,CASSARTGATLSGANVLTF
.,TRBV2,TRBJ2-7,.,TGTGCCAGCAGTGAAGGGGGCTCCTACGAGCAGTACTTC,CASSEGGSYEQYF
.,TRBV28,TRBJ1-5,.,TGTGCCAGCAGACCGGGAGACCAGCCCCAGCATTTT,CASRPGDQPQHF
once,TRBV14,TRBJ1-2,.,TGTGCCAGCAGCCTTGGTGCGGTGGGCGGCTACACCTTC,CASSLGAVGGYTF
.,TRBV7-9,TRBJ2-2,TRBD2,TGTGCCAGCTTACCCGGGACTAGCGCATTCACCGGGGAGCTGTTTTTT,CASLPGTSAFTGELFF
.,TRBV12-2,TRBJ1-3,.,TGTGCAAGTCGCTTAATCGTCTCTGGAAACACCATATATTTT,CASRLIVSGNTIYF
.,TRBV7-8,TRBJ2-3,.,TGTGCCAGCAGCTTACGGGCGGATACGCAGTATTTT,CASSLRADTQYF
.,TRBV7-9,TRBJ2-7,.,TGTGCCAGCAGCTTAGGTTCGGGCGGGCGAGTAGTCTACGAGCAGTACTTC,CASSLGSGGRVVYEQYF